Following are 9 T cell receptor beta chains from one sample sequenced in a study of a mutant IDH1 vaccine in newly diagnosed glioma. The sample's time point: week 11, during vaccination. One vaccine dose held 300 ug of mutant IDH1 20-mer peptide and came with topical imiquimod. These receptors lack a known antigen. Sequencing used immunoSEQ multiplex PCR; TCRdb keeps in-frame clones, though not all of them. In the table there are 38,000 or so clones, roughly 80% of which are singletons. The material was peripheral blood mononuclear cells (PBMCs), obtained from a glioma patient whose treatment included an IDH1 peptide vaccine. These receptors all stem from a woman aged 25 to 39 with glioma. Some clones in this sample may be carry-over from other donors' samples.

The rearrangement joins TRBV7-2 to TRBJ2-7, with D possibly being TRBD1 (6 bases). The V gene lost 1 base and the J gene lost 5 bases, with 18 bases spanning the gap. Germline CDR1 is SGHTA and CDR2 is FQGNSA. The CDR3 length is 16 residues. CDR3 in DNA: TGTGCCAGCAGCTTAGTGAGTTCAGGGGTGGAAAACGAGCAGTACTTC. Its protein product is CASSLVSSGVENEQYF.

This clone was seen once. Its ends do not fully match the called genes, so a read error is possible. CDR3 sequence: CAISGSGTGPLSYGQYF. CDR3 DNA: TGTGCCATCAGCGGTAGTGGGACAGGGCCTCTTTCCTACGGGCAGTACTTC. The genes are TRBV10-3 and TRBJ2-7; 9 bases line up with TRBD1. The germline gives CDR1 ENHRY, CDR2 SYGVKD. This CDR3 comprises 17 residues.

CDR3 sequence: CASSWRTSGSVDEQFF. In nucleotides, the CDR3 is TGTGCCAGCAGTTGGCGGACTAGCGGGAGTGTAGATGAGCAGTTCTTC. The chain has TRBV7-9 and TRBJ2-1; 13 positions match TRBD2. Trimming removed 6 bases from V and 8 bases from J; junction bases left unmatched: 10. The CDR3 contains 16 residues. CDR1 SEHNR and CDR2 FQNEAQ come from the germline V gene (reference sequence).

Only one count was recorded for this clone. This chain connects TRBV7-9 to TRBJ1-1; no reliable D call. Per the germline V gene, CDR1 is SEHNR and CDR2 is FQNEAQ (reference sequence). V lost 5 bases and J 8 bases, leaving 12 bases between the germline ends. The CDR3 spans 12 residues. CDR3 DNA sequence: TGTGCCAGCAGCCTAAGACCAGGAGAAGCTTTCTTT. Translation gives CASSLRPGEAFF.

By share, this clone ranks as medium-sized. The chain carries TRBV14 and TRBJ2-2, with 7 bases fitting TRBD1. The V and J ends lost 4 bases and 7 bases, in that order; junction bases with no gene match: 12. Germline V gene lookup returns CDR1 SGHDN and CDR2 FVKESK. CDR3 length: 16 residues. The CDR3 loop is CASSRGNRGISGELFF. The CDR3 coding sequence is TGTGCCAGCAGCCGAGGAAACAGGGGAATCAGCGGGGAGCTGTTTTTT.

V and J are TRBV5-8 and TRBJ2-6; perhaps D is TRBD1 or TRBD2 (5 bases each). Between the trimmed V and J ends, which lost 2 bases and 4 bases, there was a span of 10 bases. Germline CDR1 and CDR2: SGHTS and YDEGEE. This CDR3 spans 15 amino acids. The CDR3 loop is CASSFEGYGANVLTF. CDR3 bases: TGTGCCAGCAGCTTTGAGGGGTACGGGGCCAACGTCCTGACTTTC.

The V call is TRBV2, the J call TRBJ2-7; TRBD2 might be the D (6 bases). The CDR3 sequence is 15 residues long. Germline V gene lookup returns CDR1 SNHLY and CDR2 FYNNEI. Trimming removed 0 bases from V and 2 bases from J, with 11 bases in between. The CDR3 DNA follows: TGTGCCAGCAGTGAAGCGCCCGGGGGTGCCTACGAGCAGTACTTC. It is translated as CASSEAPGGAYEQYF.

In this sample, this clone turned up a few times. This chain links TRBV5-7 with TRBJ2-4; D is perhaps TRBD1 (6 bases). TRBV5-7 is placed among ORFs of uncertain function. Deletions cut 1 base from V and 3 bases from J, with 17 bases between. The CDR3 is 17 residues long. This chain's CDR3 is CASSLRGQGFDKNIQYF. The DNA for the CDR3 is TGTGCCAGCAGCTTGAGGGGCCAGGGGTTTGACAAAAACATTCAGTACTTC.

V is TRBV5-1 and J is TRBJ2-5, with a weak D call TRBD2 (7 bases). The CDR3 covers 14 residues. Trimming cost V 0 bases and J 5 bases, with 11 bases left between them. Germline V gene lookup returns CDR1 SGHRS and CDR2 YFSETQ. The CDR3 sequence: CASSLGWGGETQYF. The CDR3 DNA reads TGCGCCAGCAGCTTGGGCTGGGGGGGCGAGACCCAGTACTTC.